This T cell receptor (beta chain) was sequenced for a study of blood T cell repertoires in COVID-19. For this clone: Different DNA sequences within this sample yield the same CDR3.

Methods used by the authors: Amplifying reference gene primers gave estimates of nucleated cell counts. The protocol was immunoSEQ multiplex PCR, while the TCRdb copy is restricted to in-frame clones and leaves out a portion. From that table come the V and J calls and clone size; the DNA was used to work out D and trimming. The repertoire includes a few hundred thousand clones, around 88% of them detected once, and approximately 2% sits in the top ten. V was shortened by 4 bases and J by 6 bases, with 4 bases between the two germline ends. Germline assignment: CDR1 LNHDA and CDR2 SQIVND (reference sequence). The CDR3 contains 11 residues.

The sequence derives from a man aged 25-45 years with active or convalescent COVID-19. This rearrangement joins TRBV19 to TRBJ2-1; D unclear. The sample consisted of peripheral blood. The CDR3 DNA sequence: TGTGCCAGTAGTAACTCCAATGAGCAGTTCTTC. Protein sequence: CASSNSNEQFF.